The sequence of this TCR beta chain was determined in a study of shared clonotypes between healthy human individuals. The split of CD4+ cells yielded CD45RA+ naive and CD45RA-negative memory subsets. Germline CDR1 reads MNHEY; CDR2 reads SVGAGI. The CDR3 sequence is 15 residues long. Trimming pared 2 bases from V and 1 base from J, leaving 11 bases between. Samples underwent the assay at deep level. In the authors' workflow: Because ImmunoSEQ provided only junction sequences with no quality scores, the filtering differed. TCRdb's table, derived via immunoSEQ multiplex PCR, lists solely in-frame clones and lacks some. That table supplies the V and J calls and clone size; D and trimming were determined from the DNA. The profile covers under 2,500,000 clones, with about 94% appearing a single time and around 0.13% taken by the ten largest.

Material: naive CD4+ T cells sorted from blood. Subset noted: CD45RA+ positively selected. The V and J genes are TRBV6-5 and TRBJ1-1; no reliable D call. The receptor's source is a man younger than 30 in good health. The CDR3 protein is CASSYGQVGNTEAFF. The CDR3 DNA sequence: TGTGCCAGCAGTTACGGTCAGGTGGGGAACACTGAAGCTTTCTTT.